What follows describes a single TCR beta chain. Deletions cut 2 bases from V and 1 base from J, with 6 bases between. CDR1 is MDHEN and CDR2 is SYDVKM in the germline V gene. CDR3 length: 14 amino acids. The sequenced target, TCR beta, came from blood CD8+ and CD4+ T cells. Isolation of CD8+ and CD4+ T cells was performed negatively, whereas enrichment of TEMRA cells was done by FACS. The data stem from a study of CD8 T cells in Susac syndrome. It was with random hexamers that roughly 0.45 to 1 ug RNA was reverse transcribed. With immunoSEQ multiplex PCR, TCR beta CDR3 was amplified across 54 Vbeta and 13 Jbeta. A single record per CDR3 protein comes from TCRdb applying MiXCR to the immunoSEQ multiplex PCR reads. Among 110,000 or so distinct CDR3 sequences listed, more than 85% were seen once.

Specimen: CD4+ T cells from PBMCs. The receptor was derived from a human donor with multiple sclerosis. The rearrangement uses TRBV28 and TRBJ2-1; D not certain. CDR3 bases: TGTGCCAGCAGTTTAACTCCTTCCTACAATGAGCAGTTCTTC. Translated: CASSLTPSYNEQFF.